This T cell receptor beta chain derives from a study of OX40 agonist ivuxolimab in advanced cancers. Libraries were prepared by immunoSEQ multiplex PCR; TCRdb keeps only in-frame clonotypes and omits some of them. The profile shows approximately 40,000 clones, about 90% of them singletons. The source of this sequence is an adult with an advanced solid tumor such as melanoma, head and neck, liver or kidney cancer. The source material was CD4+ or CD8+ T cells sorted from blood, sampled in a trial of the OX40 agonist ivuxolimab.

The CDR3 sequence: CASSLASGGRGEKLFF. Here the CDR3 DNA reads TGTGCCAGCAGCTTAGCTTCCGGGGGTCGAGGTGAAAAACTGTTTTTT. The chain employs TRBV7-8 and TRBJ1-4; TRBD1 might be the D (5 bases). This CDR3 is built from 16 residues. CDR1 SGHVS and CDR2 FQNEAQ come from the germline V gene. Trimming pared 0 bases from V and 7 bases from J, leaving 15 bases between.